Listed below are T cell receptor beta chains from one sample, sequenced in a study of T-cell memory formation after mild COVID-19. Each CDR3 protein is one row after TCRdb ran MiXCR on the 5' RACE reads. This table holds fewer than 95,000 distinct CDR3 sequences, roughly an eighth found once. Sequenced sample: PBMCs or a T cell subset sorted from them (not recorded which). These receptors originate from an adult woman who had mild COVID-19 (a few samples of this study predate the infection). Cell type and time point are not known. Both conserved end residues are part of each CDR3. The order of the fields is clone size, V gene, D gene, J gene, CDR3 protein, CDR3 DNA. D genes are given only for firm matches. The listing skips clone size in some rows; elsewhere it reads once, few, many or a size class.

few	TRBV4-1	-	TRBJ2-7	CASSPSFGDPYEQYF	TGCGCCAGCAGCCCTTCCTTTGGGGACCCCTACGAGCAGTACTTC
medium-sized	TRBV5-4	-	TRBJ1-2	CASSLEKGVNYGYTF	TGTGCCAGCAGCTTGGAGAAGGGAGTCAACTATGGCTACACCTTC
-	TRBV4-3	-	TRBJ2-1	CASSQDGAGPLNRQFF	TGCGCCAGCAGCCAAGATGGGGCAGGACCACTCAATCGGCAGTTCTTC
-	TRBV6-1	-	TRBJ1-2	CANEDPGTRYGYTF	TGTGCCAACGAAGATCCCGGGACCCGTTATGGCTACACCTTC
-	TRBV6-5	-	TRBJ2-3	CASSYRTPTSTDTQYF	TGTGCCAGCAGTTACAGGACTCCTACTAGCACAGATACGCAGTATTTT
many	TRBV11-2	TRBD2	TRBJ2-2	CASSPRGGKNTGELFF	TGTGCCAGCAGCCCTCGGGGGGGGAAGAACACCGGGGAGCTGTTTTTT
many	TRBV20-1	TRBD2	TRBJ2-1	CSARDLAGAVNEQFF	TGCAGTGCTAGAGATCTAGCGGGAGCCGTCAATGAGCAGTTCTTC
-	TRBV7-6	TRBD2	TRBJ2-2	CASIPREGSDTGELFF	TGTGCCAGCATTCCGAGGGAGGGTTCCGACACCGGGGAGCTGTTTTTT
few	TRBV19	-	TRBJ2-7	CASSPGSLYEQYF	TGTGCCAGTAGTCCGGGCAGCCTCTACGAGCAGTACTTC
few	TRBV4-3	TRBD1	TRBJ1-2	CASSDTGDRNGYTF	TGCGCCAGCAGCGACACAGGGGATAGGAATGGCTACACCTTC
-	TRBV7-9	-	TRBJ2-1	CASRGEGWEQFF	TGTGCCAGCAGAGGAGAGGGGTGGGAGCAGTTCTTC
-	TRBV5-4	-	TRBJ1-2	CASSLDVNYGYTF	TGTGCCAGCAGCTTGGACGTAAACTATGGCTACACCTTC
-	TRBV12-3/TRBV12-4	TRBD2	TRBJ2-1	CASSRAGGPDNEQFF	TGTGCCAGCAGTAGAGCGGGAGGGCCCGACAATGAGCAGTTCTTC
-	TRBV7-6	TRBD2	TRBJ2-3	CASSYSPLPRTSGRDTDTQYF	TGTGCCAGCAGTTATAGTCCGCTGCCTAGGACTAGCGGGAGGGACACAGATACGCAGTATTTT
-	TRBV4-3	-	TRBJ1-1	CASSQERVLNTEAFF	TGCGCCAGCAGCCAAGAGAGAGTCCTGAACACTGAAGCTTTCTTT
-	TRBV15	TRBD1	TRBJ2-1	CATSRARDRVGNEQFF	TGTGCCACCAGCAGAGCCCGGGACAGGGTAGGGAATGAGCAGTTCTTC
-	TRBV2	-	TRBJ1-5	CASSGGDQPQHF	TGTGCCAGCAGTGGAGGGGATCAGCCCCAGCATTTT
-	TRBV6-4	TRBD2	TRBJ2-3	CASSDSTSGGDTQYF	TGTGCCAGCAGTGACTCGACTAGCGGGGGGGATACGCAGTATTTT
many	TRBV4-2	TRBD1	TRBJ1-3	CASSQEAGGGNTIYF	TGTGCCAGCAGCCAAGAGGCAGGGGGCGGAAACACCATATATTTT
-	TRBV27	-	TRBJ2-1	CASSYQWSSYNEQFF	TGTGCCAGCAGTTACCAGTGGAGCTCCTACAATGAGCAGTTCTTC
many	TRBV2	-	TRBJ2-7	CASSIVVAYEQYF	TGTGCCAGCAGTATTGTGGTGGCCTACGAGCAGTACTTC
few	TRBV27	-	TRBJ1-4	CASSRGPLAEKLFF	TGTGCCAGCAGCCGAGGGCCATTAGCGGAAAAACTGTTTTTT
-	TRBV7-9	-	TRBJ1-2	CASSHPANFVNYGYTF	TGTGCCAGCAGCCATCCGGCCAATTTTGTTAACTATGGCTACACCTTC